A selection of T cell receptor beta chains follows, all from one sample in a study of T cell repertoires in cytomegalovirus infection. The antigens these receptors bind are not known. TCRdb processed the reads anew with MiXCR; each CDR3 protein has one entry. The sample holds roughly 120,000 distinct CDR3 sequences, more than 30% seen once. Material: CD8+ T cells from cultured PBMCs, obtained from culture after CMV antigen stimulation. The receptor set was obtained from a human donor in good health (CMV status not recorded). Some clones in this sample may be carry-over from other donors' samples. CDR3s include the opening cysteine and the closing phenylalanine or tryptophan. The D gene is left open where the match is weak. Some rows mark clone size as missing; the rest say once, few, many or name a class of expanded clone.

CDR3nt | CDR3aa | j_gene | d_gene | v_gene | abundance
TGTGCCAGCAGCTTAGCGAATGGACAGGCGTCCTACGAGCAGTACTTC | CASSLANGQASYEQYF | TRBJ2-7 | TRBD1 | TRBV7-8 | many
TGCGCCAGCAGCCAAGATGGCCAGGCCTACGAGCAGTACTTC | CASSQDGQAYEQYF | TRBJ2-7 | NA | TRBV4-1 | NA
TGTGCCAGCACTCCAAGGACTAGCACAGATACGCAGTATTTT | CASTPRTSTDTQYF | TRBJ2-3 | NA | TRBV2 | NA
TGTGCCAGCAGCTATATGACAGGGGACACCGGGGAGCTGTTTTTT | CASSYMTGDTGELFF | TRBJ2-2 | TRBD1 | TRBV7-2 | NA
TGTGCCAGCAGTTGGGAGGGACAGGCACTCTACGAGCAGTACTTC | CASSWEGQALYEQYF | TRBJ2-7 | NA | TRBV6-5 | NA
TGCGCCAGCCAGGGTTCGCGCGGGGAGAACTATGGCTACACCTTC | CASQGSRGENYGYTF | TRBJ1-2 | NA | TRBV4-1 | few
TGTGCCAGCGTCCCCCCCTCCGGGACAGGGGTTGGCAATCAGCCCCAGCATTTT | CASVPPSGTGVGNQPQHF | TRBJ1-5 | TRBD1 | TRBV28 | NA
TGTGCCAGCATGAAGCGGACAGAGAACACTGAAGCTTTCTTT | CASMKRTENTEAFF | TRBJ1-1 | NA | TRBV6-1 | many
TGTGCCAGCAGCTTATATACAGGGGTGCGGGCCGGGGAGCTGTTTTTT | CASSLYTGVRAGELFF | TRBJ2-2 | TRBD1 | TRBV5-5 | many
TGTGCCAGCAGTTTAGAGGGTTCAGGAACTGAAGCTTTCTTT | CASSLEGSGTEAFF | TRBJ1-1 | NA | TRBV7-9 | NA
TGTGCCAGCAGGCCAGGGGGGACGAACACTGAAGCTTTCTTT | CASRPGGTNTEAFF | TRBJ1-1 | TRBD1 | TRBV25-1 | NA
TGTGCCAGCAGCTTGCCCATTAGCGGGGGAAACAATGAGCAGTTCTTC | CASSLPISGGNNEQFF | TRBJ2-1 | TRBD2 | TRBV7-8 | NA
TGTGCCGTCAAGAACTCCGGGACGGCGAAATCACCCCTCCACTTT | CAVKNSGTAKSPLHF | TRBJ1-6 | NA | TRBV6-1 | NA
TGTGCCAGCAGCTTAGTGGCTCTGGGGGACTTACCTTTCTACAATGAGCAGTTCTTC | CASSLVALGDLPFYNEQFF | TRBJ2-1 | NA | TRBV7-8 | many
TGTGCCAGCAGCCTTTTCGCCGGGACAGGGTCCGAGCAGTACTTC | CASSLFAGTGSEQYF | TRBJ2-7 | TRBD1 | TRBV14 | few
TGCGCCAGCAGCTACCAGGGTCCCACTGAAGCTTTCTTT | CASSYQGPTEAFF | TRBJ1-1 | NA | TRBV5-1 | NA
TGTGCCAGCAGTCGGGACAGCTATGGCTACACCTTC | CASSRDSYGYTF | TRBJ1-2 | TRBD1 | TRBV6-2/TRBV6-3 | few
TGTGCCAGCAGCCAATTAAACTACGAGCAGTACTTC | CASSQLNYEQYF | TRBJ2-7 | NA | TRBV7-9 | NA
TGTGCCAGCAGTTGGGACAGGGACACTCAGCCCCAGCATTTT | CASSWDRDTQPQHF | TRBJ1-5 | TRBD1 | TRBV27 | NA
TGTGCCAGCAGTTTAGTCGCTCCCGGGGGCAATCAGCCCCAGCATTTT | CASSLVAPGGNQPQHF | TRBJ1-5 | NA | TRBV12-3/TRBV12-4 | few
TGCAGCGTGGGCGGGGGGCCTAAGGAGCAGTACTTC | CSVGGGPKEQYF | TRBJ2-7 | TRBD2 | TRBV29-1 | NA
TGTGCCAGCAGCTTCACAAGGGGTCCTTACGAGCAGTACTTC | CASSFTRGPYEQYF | TRBJ2-7 | NA | TRBV5-4 | few
TGCAGTGCTAGAGAGGGAGGAGGGCTCTACAGTTTGGGACAGCAAGAGACCCAGTACTTC | CSAREGGGLYSLGQQETQYF | TRBJ2-5 | NA | TRBV20-1 | NA
TGTGCCAGCAGCGCGAGGACGGACGAGCAGTACTTC | CASSARTDEQYF | TRBJ2-7 | NA | TRBV7-9 | many
TGTGCCAGCACCTTGGGTAGAGAAACCGGGGAGCTGTTTTTT | CASTLGRETGELFF | TRBJ2-2 | NA | TRBV7-2 | NA
TGTGCCAGCAGCTACACCGGGTTTGCCCTTAACTATGGCTACACCTTC | CASSYTGFALNYGYTF | TRBJ1-2 | NA | TRBV7-6 | few
TGCGCCAGCAGCCAAGAAGGGTTTGGGGAAAAACTGTTTTTT | CASSQEGFGEKLFF | TRBJ1-4 | NA | TRBV4-1 | NA
TGTGCCTCCCGACAGGGGCAGCGAAACATTCAGTACTTC | CASRQGQRNIQYF | TRBJ2-4 | TRBD1 | TRBV6-1 | few
TGTGCCAGCAGCCGAAGCGCTAACTATGGCTACACCTTC | CASSRSANYGYTF | TRBJ1-2 | NA | TRBV7-9 | few
TGCAGCGTGGGGACAGATGAAGCTTTCTTT | CSVGTDEAFF | TRBJ1-1 | TRBD1 | TRBV29-1 | once
TGCAGTGCTAGAGACGAAGGACAGTACGAGCAGTACTTC | CSARDEGQYEQYF | TRBJ2-7 | NA | TRBV20-1 | few
TGTGCCAGCGGTACAGGGGACAGGAATTCACCCCTCCACTTT | CASGTGDRNSPLHF | TRBJ1-6 | TRBD1 | TRBV6-2/TRBV6-3 | few
TGTGCCAGCAGATCGGACCAGAGACTTCACAATGAGCAGTTCTTC | CASRSDQRLHNEQFF | TRBJ2-1 | NA | TRBV9 | once
TGTGCCAGCAAGCATGGGGGGGGGGCCAAAAACATTCAGTACTTC | CASKHGGGAKNIQYF | TRBJ2-4 | TRBD2 | TRBV2 | few
TGTGCCAGCAGCTTAGAGCCGCTCCCTCTGGAGGAGCAGTACTTC | CASSLEPLPLEEQYF | TRBJ2-7 | NA | TRBV11-2 | once
TGTGCCAGCAGCCGACAGTTCCAGAACACCGGGGAGCTGTTTTTT | CASSRQFQNTGELFF | TRBJ2-2 | NA | TRBV7-8 | medium-sized
TGTGCCAGCAGTTACTGGCCTAGCGGAAGCTCCTACAATGAGCAGTTCTTC | CASSYWPSGSSYNEQFF | TRBJ2-1 | TRBD2 | TRBV6-2/TRBV6-3 | NA
TGTGCCAGCAGCCCGCGACTAGCGGGGGGCTCCTACAATGAGCAGTTCTTC | CASSPRLAGGSYNEQFF | TRBJ2-1 | TRBD2 | TRBV7-2 | few
TGTGCCAGCAGCTACACTAGCGGGGGATATACCGGGGAGCTGTTTTTT | CASSYTSGGYTGELFF | TRBJ2-2 | TRBD2 | TRBV7-8 | many
TGTGCCAGCAGTTACCCCGTGTTCGATGAGCAGTTCTTC | CASSYPVFDEQFF | TRBJ2-1 | NA | TRBV6-6 | many
TGCAGCGTTGACAGGGAAAGAAGTGCTAACTATGGCTACACCTTC | CSVDRERSANYGYTF | TRBJ1-2 | NA | TRBV29-1 | NA
TGTGCCAGCACCAAAAATGTCCCCCAACAGCCGGAGGGGACTGAAGCTTTCTTT | CASTKNVPQQPEGTEAFF | TRBJ1-1 | NA | TRBV28 | NA
TGTGCCAGCACCAATGGGGGGACTCTCGGCTACGAGCAGTACTTC | CASTNGGTLGYEQYF | TRBJ2-7 | NA | TRBV12-3/TRBV12-4 | NA
TGTGCCAGCAGCCCCCGGGACAGGATTGAAAAACTGTTTTTT | CASSPRDRIEKLFF | TRBJ1-4 | TRBD1 | TRBV7-4 | few
TGTGCCACCCGGGACTCCCTAGGAAGTTATGGCTACACCTTC | CATRDSLGSYGYTF | TRBJ1-2 | NA | TRBV25-1 | NA
TGTGCCAGCAGGGCCCCGGCCGCGGCAATCAGCTCTGGGGCCAACGTCCTGACTTTC | CASRAPAAAISSGANVLTF | TRBJ2-6 | NA | TRBV7-6 | NA
TGTGCCAGCAGCTTAACAGGGGCCAGCACAGATACGCAGTATTTT | CASSLTGASTDTQYF | TRBJ2-3 | TRBD1 | TRBV7-6 | many
TGTGCCAGCAGCCTGTCCCCGGGCACTGAAGCTTTCTTT | CASSLSPGTEAFF | TRBJ1-1 | NA | TRBV2 | NA
TGTGCCAGCTCCCTATACGGGACAGGGGACACTGAAGCTTTCTTT | CASSLYGTGDTEAFF | TRBJ1-1 | TRBD1 | TRBV18 | NA
TGTGCCAGCAGCCAAGAGGACTTCCCCACCGGGGAGCTGTTTTTT | CASSQEDFPTGELFF | TRBJ2-2 | NA | TRBV3-1 | NA
TGCAGCGTTGCCGACAGGGGCTACGAGCAGTACTTC | CSVADRGYEQYF | TRBJ2-7 | TRBD1 | TRBV29-1 | few
TGTGCCAGCAGCCCGACCAACGTCCTGACTTTC | CASSPTNVLTF | TRBJ2-6 | NA | TRBV7-2 | NA
TGTGCCATCAGTCCGGGGGAGGCTAACTATGGCTACACCTTC | CAISPGEANYGYTF | TRBJ1-2 | NA | TRBV10-3 | once
TGTGCCAGCAGGGCTCTAGCGGGGGGCTACAATGAGCAGTTCTTC | CASRALAGGYNEQFF | TRBJ2-1 | TRBD2 | TRBV6-6 | NA
TGCGCCAGCAGCCAAGGCCCTACTAGCGGGGACACCGGGGAGCTGTTTTTT | CASSQGPTSGDTGELFF | TRBJ2-2 | TRBD2 | TRBV4-1 | NA